This T cell receptor (beta chain) is drawn from a study of blood T cell repertoires in COVID-19. Study-level information: Sites across the United States, Italy and Spain contributed samples from acute and convalescent COVID-19.

Germline CDR1 is LGHNA and CDR2 is YNFKEQ. The V and J ends lost 0 bases and 8 bases respectively, with 14 bases between them. CDR3 length: 15 amino acids. Profiling relied on immunoSEQ multiplex PCR, and the TCRdb table lists in-frame clones only, not all of them. The profile shows some 150,000 clones, 75% to 90% of them singletons. Sequenced: peripheral blood. This receptor was obtained from a man aged 55-75 years with active or convalescent COVID-19. The J gene is TRBJ2-1, the V gene TRBV4-2, with D possibly matching TRBD2 (6 bases). CDR3 bases: TGTGCCAGCAGCCAAGAAGGAAGGCGGGGCCATGAGCAGTTCTTC. Its translation: CASSQEGRRGHEQFF.